Presented here are 25 T cell receptor beta chains from one specimen sequenced in a study of T cell responses to AZD1222 COVID-19 vaccine. Profiled with immunoSEQ multiplex PCR; TCRdb holds only in-frame clones, not every one. The table shows roughly 150,000 clones, with about 91% occurring only once. The sample here was peripheral blood, taken on day 0 of AZD1222 vaccination. These receptors came from an adult in good health.

The sample holds one count of this clone. The chain couples TRBV9 to TRBJ1-4, with unresolved D. Germline V lookup: CDR1 SGDLS, CDR2 YYNGEE. This CDR3 comprises 12 residues. V was cut by 0 bases and J by 8 bases, with 5 bases left in between. The CDR3 DNA is TGTGCCAGCAGCGTAGCGGGGGAAAAACTGTTTTTT. This encodes CASSVAGEKLFF.

The V gene is TRBV27, the J gene TRBJ2-5, with D possibly being TRBD2 (6 bases). Germline lookup yields CDR1 MNHEY and CDR2 SMNVEV (reference sequence). The CDR3 has 14 amino acids. The V and J ends lost 4 bases and 3 bases respectively, with 12 bases between them. The CDR3 sequence: CASSSQRVKETQYF. The CDR3 bases are TGTGCCAGCAGTTCCCAGCGGGTCAAAGAGACCCAGTACTTC.

The rearrangement uses TRBV21-1 and TRBJ2-7; the listed D gene, TRBD1, was not tested against the DNA. TRBV21-1 is a pseudogene locus. The CDR3 loop spans 14 amino acids. CDR3 amino acids: CASSKVTDRDEQYF. CDR3 coding DNA: TGTGCCAGCAGCAAAGTGACGGACAGGGACGAGCAGTACTTC.

This rearrangement joins TRBV30 to TRBJ1-1; TRBD1 aligns across 9 bases. The CDR3 spans 13 residues. Germline values: CDR1 GTSNPN, CDR2 SVGIG (reference sequence). With V trimmed by 3 bases and J by 6 bases, 5 bases remained unmatched. As DNA, the CDR3 is TGTGCCTGGAGCCGGGACAGGGTCGCTGAAGCTTTCTTT. Its protein product is CAWSRDRVAEAFF. Looking up the rest from reference TRBV30 and TRBJ1-1 gives the full variable domain: SQTIHQWPATLVQPVGSPLSLECTVEGTSNPNLYWYRQAAGRGLQLLFYSVGIGQISSEVPQNLSASRPQDRQFILSSKKLLLSDSGFYLCAWSRDRVAEAFFGQGTRLTVV.

This clone was counted between two and nine times. The rearrangement links TRBV9 to TRBJ1-2, with D unclear. The CDR3 is 15 residues long. The germline V gene encodes CDR1 SGDLS and CDR2 YYNGEE. V gave up 2 bases and J gave up 7 bases, with 18 bases separating them. The CDR3 is CASSVGDTTPFGYTF. CDR3 coding DNA: TGTGCCAGCAGCGTTGGTGACACGACCCCCTTTGGCTACACCTTC.

This clone was observed once. The chain carries TRBV18 and TRBJ1-1; tentatively, D is TRBD1 (6 bases). Germline loops: CDR1 KGHSH, CDR2 LQKENI. V was clipped by 3 bases and J by 5 bases, with 13 bases between them. CDR3 length: 14 residues. The CDR3, as DNA: TGTGCCAGCTCACCCGAGGGGGGAGGGACTGAAGCTTTCTTT. Its translation is CASSPEGGGTEAFF.

V usage is TRBV9 and J usage is TRBJ1-2, with 7 positions matching TRBD1. In germline, CDR1 is SGDLS, CDR2 YYNGEE. This CDR3 comprises 16 residues. The J segment lost 3 bases and the V segment lost 4 bases, leaving 12 bases of the junction unmatched. CDR3 coding DNA: TGTGCCAGCAGCACACAGACAGGGTTGGGTGACTATGGCTACACCTTC. Translating gives CASSTQTGLGDYGYTF.

The CDR3 sequence is CSASFRDSNQPQHF. The CDR3 DNA reads TGCAGTGCTAGTTTTAGAGATAGCAATCAGCCCCAGCATTTT. V and J are TRBV20-1 and TRBJ1-5; D remains unclear. Trimming pared 3 bases from V and 0 bases from J, leaving 9 bases between. Looked up from germline, CDR1 is DFQATT and CDR2 is SNEGSKA (reference sequence). This CDR3 has 14 residues.

V gene TRBV14 combines with J gene TRBJ2-7; D call uncertain. Per the germline V gene, CDR1 is SGHDN and CDR2 is FVKESK. This CDR3 is built from 12 residues. Trimming took off 4 bases at V and 1 base at J, with 5 bases between the two ends. As DNA, the CDR3 is TGTGCCAGCAGCCGGGGTTCCTACGAGCAGTACTTC. Encoded protein: CASSRGSYEQYF. Combining the CDR3 with reference TRBV14 and TRBJ2-7 gives the whole variable domain EAGVTQFPSHSVIEKGQTVTLRCDPISGHDNLYWYRRVMGKEIKFLLHFVKESKQDESGMPNNRFLAERTGGTYSTLKVQPAELEDSGVYFCASSRGSYEQYFGPGTRLTVT.

V is TRBV6-5 and J is TRBJ2-6, with D uncertain. V was shortened by 7 bases and J by 0 bases, with 7 bases between the two germline ends. There are 14 residues in the CDR3. CDR1 is MNHEY and CDR2 is SVGAGI in the germline V gene. The DNA of the CDR3 is TGTGCCAGCATGGGTAGCTCTGGGGCCAACGTCCTGACTTTC. Translated, it gives CASMGSSGANVLTF.

This chain joins TRBV10-3 and TRBJ2-7; 10 bases line up with TRBD1. This CDR3 region has 16 residues. The V gene end was trimmed by 2 bases and the J gene end by 4 bases; junction bases not matched to a gene: 8. The germline gives CDR1 ENHRY, CDR2 SYGVKD. CDR3 DNA sequence: TGTGCCATCAGTGAGCCAGGGACAGGGGCTGGGTACGAGCAGTACTTC. Translation: CAISEPGTGAGYEQYF.

This chain connects TRBV19 to TRBJ1-1; 7 positions agree with TRBD1. After removal of 5 bases from V and 3 bases from J, the junction contained 12 bases not matched to a gene. CDR3 length: 16 residues. Germline loops: CDR1 LNHDA, CDR2 SQIVND (reference sequence). The CDR3 DNA reads as TGTGCCAGTAGTTCCCGTTACAGGGGTAGGGACACTGAAGCTTTCTTT. Its translation: CASSSRYRGRDTEAFF.

This chain connects TRBV7-3 to TRBJ2-3; D possibly matches TRBD1 or TRBD2 (5 bases each). Germline V lookup: CDR1 SGHTA, CDR2 FQGTGA. This CDR3 comprises 16 residues. V lost 2 bases to trimming and J lost 1 base, with 13 bases between them. The DNA of the CDR3 is TGTGCCAGCAGCTTAGGGGGTGTAGACCGCACAGATACGCAGTATTTT. It yields the protein CASSLGGVDRTDTQYF.

The V gene is TRBV13, the J gene TRBJ1-2, with unresolved D. Trimming took 5 bases from V and 7 from J, leaving 14 bases between them. The CDR3 extends over 13 amino acids. The germline gives CDR1 PRHDT, CDR2 FYEKMQ (reference sequence). CDR3 coding DNA: TGTGCCAGCAGCCACGGGCCGCGGGTTGGCTACACCTTC. Translated, it gives CASSHGPRVGYTF.

This clone was detected only a few times. The chain is built from TRBV28 and TRBJ1-2, with D maybe TRBD1 (5 bases). The CDR3 spans 14 residues. The V end was cut by 1 base, the J end by 4 bases, with 10 bases between. CDR1 MDHEN and CDR2 SYDVKM come from the germline V gene. The CDR3 nucleotides are TGTGCCAGCAGTTTATCGGGGGGTCTCTATGGCTACACCTTC. This encodes CASSLSGGLYGYTF.

The V call is TRBV19, the J call TRBJ1-1, with D possibly matching TRBD1 (5 bases). Between the trimmed V and J ends, which lost 10 bases and 4 bases, there was a span of 19 bases. The V gene's germline CDR1 is LNHDA and CDR2 SQIVND (reference sequence). This CDR3 spans 14 amino acids. CDR3 in DNA: TGTGCCACCCGAGGAGGTGGGGGTAGCACTGAAGCTTTCTTT. Translation: CATRGGGGSTEAFF.

This clone appeared once. The chain links TRBV9 to TRBJ1-3, with D unclear. Germline V lookup: CDR1 SGDLS, CDR2 YYNGEE. CDR3 length equals 12 residues. Trimming pared 3 bases from V and 3 bases from J, leaving 4 bases between. The CDR3 sequence is CASSGGGNTIYF. Here the CDR3 DNA reads TGTGCCAGCAGCGGAGGTGGAAACACCATATATTTT.

The chain recombines TRBV10-2 with TRBJ2-2; D unclear. The ends were cut back, 4 bases at V and 1 base at J, with 7 bases in the middle. The CDR3 totals 14 residues. Germline CDR1 is WSHSY and CDR2 is SAAADI. CDR3 region: CASSVLGNTGELFF. CDR3 DNA sequence: TGCGCCAGCAGTGTGCTCGGGAACACCGGGGAGCTGTTTTTT.

With respect to this clone: It is unclear where the CDR3 begins or ends on the DNA, so no DNA is shown, and the CDR3 is as TCRdb lists it. The CDR3 is CASSQGRQYFGETQYF. The rearrangement joins TRBV9 to TRBJ2-5. The CDR3 is 16 amino acids long, termini counted. Per germline, CDR1 SGDLS and CDR2 YYNGEE.

Only a few counts were recorded for this clone. The chain uses TRBV28 and TRBJ2-7; D is undetermined. The ends were cut back, 8 bases at V and 4 bases at J, with 6 bases in the middle. This CDR3 is built from 10 residues. Germline-derived CDR1 and CDR2 are MDHEN and SYDVKM. CDR3 loop: CASGIYEQYF. The CDR3 region has the DNA TGTGCCAGCGGGATATACGAGCAGTACTTC.

The gene calls are TRBV19 and TRBJ1-4, with 9 bases aligning to TRBD1. J was trimmed by 5 bases and V by 4 bases; bases with no gene match: 2. Per the germline V gene, CDR1 is LNHDA and CDR2 is SQIVND (reference sequence). The CDR3 covers 14 residues. CDR3 amino acids: CASSTQGANEKLFF. The CDR3 nucleotides are TGTGCCAGTAGTACACAGGGGGCGAATGAAAAACTGTTTTTT.

Worth noting for this clone: At one end the junction does not follow the germline gene, possibly because of a read error. The chain links TRBV6-5 to TRBJ2-6; D might be TRBD2 (7 bases). Germline-derived CDR1 and CDR2 are MNHEY and SVGAGI. This CDR3 comprises 16 residues. CDR3 coding DNA: TGTGCCAGCAATTACGGGGGGCCGTCCGGGGCCAACGTCCTGACTTTC. It codes for CASNYGGPSGANVLTF.

The J gene is TRBJ1-2, the V gene TRBV5-1, with 7 bases fitting TRBD1. The CDR3 is 15 amino acids. Germline V CDR1 and CDR2: SGHRS, YFSETQ. V was clipped by 1 base and J by 5 bases; unmatched bases: 8. The CDR3 reads CASSLTGDDFYGYTF. The DNA of the CDR3 is TGCGCCAGCAGCTTGACAGGGGACGACTTTTATGGCTACACCTTC.

This rearrangement joins TRBV5-4 to TRBJ2-1; D is perhaps TRBD2 (7 bases). CDR3 length: 15 amino acids. The germline V gene encodes CDR1 SGHNT and CDR2 YYREEE (reference sequence). V was cut by 6 bases and J by 10 bases, with 23 bases left in between. CDR3 in DNA: TGTGCCAGCACGGGGGGCGGGAGTAGAGAAAGCGAGCAGTTCTTC. This codes for CASTGGGSRESEQFF.

This clone was detected only once. The chain combines TRBV5-8 with TRBJ1-2; possible D gene TRBD1, 6 bases. The ends were cut back, 4 bases at V and 3 bases at J, with 16 bases in the middle. The germline V gene has CDR1 SGHTS and CDR2 YDEGEE. This CDR3 is 15 amino acids long. The CDR3, as DNA: TGTGCCAGCAGCCTCAGGGGCCGGAGCTACTATGGCTACACCTTC. Its protein is CASSLRGRSYYGYTF.